Each of the 19 T cell receptor beta chains below was sequenced from the same sample in a study of vaccination effects on CD4 cells after COVID-19. After around 10 days in culture, the CD4+ T cells were isolated. Either the BNT162b2 or mRNA-1273 vaccine was given to participants in two doses. These receptors have no known antigen. The method was immunoSEQ multiplex PCR; TCRdb's version includes in-frame clones alone and lacks a portion of them. This table holds around 47,000 clones, around 70% found once. This sample comprised CD4+ T cells from PBMCs cultured without peptide, obtained after COVID-19 vaccination. The receptors were gathered from a human donor who received a COVID-19 vaccine.

The chain employs TRBV6-1 and TRBJ2-1; 8 nucleotides match TRBD2. Germline V lookup: CDR1 MNHNS, CDR2 SASEGT. J lost 2 bases, V lost 2 bases, and 2 bases had no gene match. CDR3 length: 15 amino acids. This chain's CDR3 is CASSETSGTYNEQFF. DNA for the CDR3: TGTGCCAGCAGTGAAACTAGCGGAACCTACAATGAGCAGTTCTTC.

The CDR3 DNA reads TGTGCCGGAAGAACAGGGGGCACTGGAAACACCATATATTTT. Translating gives CAGRTGGTGNTIYF. The rearrangement uses TRBV28 and TRBJ1-3; 9 bases map to TRBD1. After removal of 11 bases from V and 2 bases from J, the junction contained 7 bases not matched to a gene. The CDR3 is 14 residues long. Germline V gene sequence: CDR1 MDHEN, CDR2 SYDVKM.

This sequence joins TRBV5-1 and TRBJ2-5; TRBD1 aligns across 9 bases. The CDR3 is 16 amino acids. V was clipped by 1 base and J by 3 bases; unmatched bases: 7. CDR1 SGHRS and CDR2 YFSETQ come from the germline V gene. The DNA of the CDR3 is TGCGCCAGCAGCTTGATGGGACAGGGTAACGAAGAGACCCAGTACTTC. Protein sequence: CASSLMGQGNEETQYF.

J is TRBJ1-2 and V is TRBV6-6; 8 nucleotides line up with TRBD1. The V segment lost 2 bases and the J segment 5 bases; nucleotides outside the gene matches: 4. Looked up from germline, CDR1 is MNHNY and CDR2 is SVGAGI (reference sequence). The CDR3 totals 14 residues. The CDR3 is CASSYPGQEYGYTF. The CDR3 coding sequence is TGTGCCAGCAGTTACCCGGGACAGGAGTATGGCTACACCTTC.

V gene TRBV4-1 combines with J gene TRBJ2-4; TRBD2 aligns across 8 bases. Per germline, CDR1 MGHRA and CDR2 YSYEKL. Trimming cost V 1 base and J 8 bases; bases outside gene matches: 1. The CDR3 consists of 13 residues. In nucleotides, the CDR3 is TGCGCCAGCAGCCAAGCGGGAGGGTACATTCAGTACTTC. This translates into CASSQAGGYIQYF.

The chain recombines TRBV2 with TRBJ2-3, with TRBD2 identical over 13 bases. The length of the CDR3 is 16 residues. The germline V gene has CDR1 SNHLY and CDR2 FYNNEI. The junction had 7 bases not matched to a gene; V was cut back by 6 bases and J by 4 bases. The CDR3: CASRATSGRAADTQYF. CDR3 DNA: TGTGCCAGCAGGGCCACTAGCGGGAGGGCCGCAGATACGCAGTATTTT.

This clone was recorded a few times. The CDR3 loop reads CASENRNTEAFF. The CDR3 coding sequence is TGTGCCAGCGAAAATAGGAACACTGAAGCTTTCTTT. This rearrangement joins TRBV7-7 to TRBJ1-1; D unclear. This CDR3 region has 12 residues. V was pared by 8 bases and J by 1 base, with 8 bases between. Germline CDR1 SSHAT, CDR2 FNYEAQ (reference sequence).

The chain employs TRBV6-1 and TRBJ2-5; D is unresolved. The CDR3 sequence is 11 residues long. The ends were cut back, 3 bases at V and 4 bases at J, with 3 bases in the middle. Per germline, CDR1 MNHNS and CDR2 SASEGT. The CDR3 sequence: CASSDLETQYF. The CDR3 bases are TGTGCCAGCAGTGATCTAGAGACCCAGTACTTC.

The chain uses TRBV5-1 and TRBJ1-4; D unresolved. This CDR3 is built from 14 residues. V gave up 3 bases and J gave up 8 bases, with 14 bases separating them. Germline-derived CDR1 and CDR2 are SGHRS and YFSETQ. The CDR3 nucleotides are TGCGCCAGCAGCTCTTCGGGGTTGATCGAAAAACTGTTTTTT. Translation: CASSSSGLIEKLFF.

The chain recombines TRBV7-9 with TRBJ2-2; D gene unclear. Germline V gene lookup returns CDR1 SEHNR and CDR2 FQNEAQ (reference sequence). The CDR3 is 17 amino acids. Trimming stripped 5 bases from V and 0 bases from J, with 16 bases between. CDR3 nucleotides: TGTGCCAGCAGCAGCAATTCGTGGGCCTCGAACACCGGGGAGCTGTTTTTT. As protein: CASSSNSWASNTGELFF.

A few counts support this clone. The V and J genes are TRBV4-2 and TRBJ2-3, with a tentative D call TRBD2 (5 bases). Germline V lookup: CDR1 LGHNA, CDR2 YNFKEQ. The CDR3 contains 16 residues. Trimming took off 4 bases at V and 2 bases at J, with 16 bases between the two ends. The CDR3 is CASSLQADRVTDTQYF. The CDR3 DNA sequence: TGTGCCAGCAGCCTCCAAGCGGACCGCGTCACAGATACGCAGTATTTT.

This clone was detected a few times. The gene calls are TRBV7-9 and TRBJ2-1; 9 bases are shared with TRBD1. Germline V CDR1 and CDR2: SEHNR, FQNEAQ (reference sequence). Trimming removed 3 bases from V and 10 bases from J; junction bases left unmatched: 10. This CDR3 has 15 residues. CDR3: CASSFAPGTGSEQFF. The CDR3 DNA follows: TGTGCCAGCAGCTTTGCTCCCGGGACAGGGAGCGAGCAGTTCTTC.

The J gene is TRBJ2-5, the V gene TRBV24-1; D is perhaps TRBD1 or TRBD2 (6 bases each). Trimming left V 5 bases short and J 4 bases short, with 7 bases between. There are 12 residues in the CDR3. Germline values: CDR1 KGHDR, CDR2 SFDVKD. The CDR3 bases are TGTGCCACCAGTGGGGGGGCAGAGACCCAGTACTTC. Protein sequence: CATSGGAETQYF.

This sequence joins TRBV27 and TRBJ2-7; TRBD2 aligns across 7 bases. Trimming removed 6 bases from V and 7 bases from J; junction bases left unmatched: 21. This CDR3 has 17 residues. Germline assignment: CDR1 MNHEY and CDR2 SMNVEV (reference sequence). CDR3 nucleotide sequence: TGTGCCAGCAGCCTAAAAGCGGGAACTAGCTCCATGGGGGAGCAGTACTTC. This translates into CASSLKAGTSSMGEQYF.

The J gene is TRBJ2-7, the V gene TRBV5-1; 7 nucleotides line up with TRBD1. The CDR3 has 14 residues. The V segment lost 0 bases and the J segment 2 bases; nucleotides outside the gene matches: 2. Germline V gene data show CDR1 as SGHRS and CDR2 as YFSETQ. The CDR3 DNA sequence: TGCGCCAGCAGCTTGGGGGACAGAACCTACGAGCAGTACTTC. Protein sequence: CASSLGDRTYEQYF.

The J gene is TRBJ2-7, the V gene TRBV7-8; no clear D gene. Trimming stripped 5 bases from V and 4 bases from J, with 6 bases between. The CDR3 extends over 11 amino acids. Germline CDR1 SGHVS, CDR2 FQNEAQ. The CDR3 sequence is CASSPQYEQYF. The CDR3 nucleotides read TGTGCCAGCAGCCCCCAATACGAGCAGTACTTC.

The V call is TRBV2, the J call TRBJ2-7, with 7 bases lining up with TRBD2. Trimming cost V 0 bases and J 5 bases; bases outside gene matches: 7. The V gene's germline CDR1 is SNHLY and CDR2 FYNNEI. The CDR3 is 15 amino acids. This chain's CDR3 is CASSEALTSSDEQYF. DNA for the CDR3: TGTGCCAGCAGTGAAGCGCTGACTAGCTCAGACGAGCAGTACTTC.

This clone was seen a few times. The chain is built from TRBV7-9 and TRBJ2-3, with D perhaps matching TRBD2 (6 bases). The length of the CDR3 is 18 residues. In germline, CDR1 is SEHNR, CDR2 FQNEAQ (reference sequence). V lost 5 bases and J lost 3, with 24 bases in between. As DNA, the CDR3 is TGTGCCAGCAGCCTAACGTTTGAGCGGGCGAGTTGGACAGATACGCAGTATTTT. It translates to CASSLTFERASWTDTQYF.

The chain recombines TRBV10-2 with TRBJ2-7; no definite D call. V lost 2 bases to trimming and J lost 3 bases, with 5 bases between them. This CDR3 comprises 12 residues. The germline V gene has CDR1 WSHSY and CDR2 SAAADI. The CDR3 spells CASSEVNYEQYF. The CDR3 DNA reads as TGCGCCAGCAGTGAGGTGAACTACGAGCAGTACTTC.